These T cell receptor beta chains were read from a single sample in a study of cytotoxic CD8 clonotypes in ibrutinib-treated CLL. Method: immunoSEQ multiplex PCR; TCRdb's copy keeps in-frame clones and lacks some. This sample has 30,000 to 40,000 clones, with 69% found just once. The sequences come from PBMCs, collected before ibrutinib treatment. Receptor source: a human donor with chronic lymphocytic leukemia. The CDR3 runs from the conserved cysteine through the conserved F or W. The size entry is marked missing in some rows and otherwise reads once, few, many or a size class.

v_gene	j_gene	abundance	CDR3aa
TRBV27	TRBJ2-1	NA	CASSLRLQGVSYNEQFF
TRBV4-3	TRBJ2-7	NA	CASSQAIYYEQYF
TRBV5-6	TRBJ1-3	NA	CASSNIGTGAGNTIYF
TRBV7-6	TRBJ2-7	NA	CASSHITGYSSYEQYF
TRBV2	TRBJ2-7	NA	CASREGLAETYEQYF
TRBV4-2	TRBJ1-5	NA	CASSQEEVLFGNQPQHF
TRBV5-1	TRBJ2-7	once	CASSLEGSRRPGFYEQYF
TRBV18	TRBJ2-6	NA	CASSPQEGAFGANVLTF
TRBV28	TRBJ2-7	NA	CASRGIAGGPSFPYEQYF
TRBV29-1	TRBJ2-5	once	CSGHRTGETQYF
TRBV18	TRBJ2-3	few	CASSRDPGDTQYF
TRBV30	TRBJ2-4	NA	CACGTSGRNIQYF
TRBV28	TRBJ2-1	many	CASSLEDLDVGYNEQFF
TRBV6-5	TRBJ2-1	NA	CASSPTATNKRGQFF
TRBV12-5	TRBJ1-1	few	CASGLVVWVDPTEAFF
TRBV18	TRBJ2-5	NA	CASSPGPETQYF
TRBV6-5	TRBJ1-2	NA	CASSYSSANYGYTF
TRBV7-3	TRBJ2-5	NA	CASSANPGGETQYF
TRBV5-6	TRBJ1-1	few	CASSHRQGEAFF
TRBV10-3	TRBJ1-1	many	CATRHLTGGISDTEAFF
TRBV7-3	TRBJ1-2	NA	CASSQGGTADGYTF
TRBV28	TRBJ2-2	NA	CASSSNLLAGLFYGTGELFF
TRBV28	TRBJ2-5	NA	CASSAGQGWETQYF
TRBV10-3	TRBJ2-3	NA	CAISESPGAGGGTDTQYF
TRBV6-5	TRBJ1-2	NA	CASSYSFVGVSYGYTF
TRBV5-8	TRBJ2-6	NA	CASSLKGGVSGANVLTF
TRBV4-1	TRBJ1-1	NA	CASSQDQDTEAFF
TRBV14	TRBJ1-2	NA	CASSQVLQGGGYTF
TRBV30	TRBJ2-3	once	CAWSVLERADTQYF
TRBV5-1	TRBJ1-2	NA	CASSLVQNYGYTF
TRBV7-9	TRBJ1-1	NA	CASSPIRGNTEAFF
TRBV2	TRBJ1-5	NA	CASSGKGDQPQHF
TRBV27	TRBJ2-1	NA	CASRTGTSGYNEQFF
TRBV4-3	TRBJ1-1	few	CASSHYGYTEAFF
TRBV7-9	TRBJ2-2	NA	CASSLVSTGELFF
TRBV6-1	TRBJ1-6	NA	CASITHGSPLHF
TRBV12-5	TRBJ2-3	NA	CASGLVLFGRGRRLGTQYF
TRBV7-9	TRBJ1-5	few	CASSPGGNQPQHF
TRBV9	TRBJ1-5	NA	CASSGDRGDQPQHF
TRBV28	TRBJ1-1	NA	CASSTPGQGFSWAFF
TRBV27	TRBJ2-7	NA	CASSSGIWAYEQYF
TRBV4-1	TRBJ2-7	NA	CASSQGKGGRLVEQYF
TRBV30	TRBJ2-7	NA	CAWGPSPGQGQQYF
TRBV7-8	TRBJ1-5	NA	CASSLAPAGIDQPQHF
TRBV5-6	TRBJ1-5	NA	CASSLFHGRTPQHF
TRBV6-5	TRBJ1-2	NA	CASSLLQGFRDGYTF
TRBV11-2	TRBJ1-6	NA	CASSSEAPLHF
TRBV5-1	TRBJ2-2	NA	CASSLGQGSEGELFF
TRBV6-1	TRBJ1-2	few	CASSEAGGYTF
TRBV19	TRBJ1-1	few	CASSDRGQNTEAFF
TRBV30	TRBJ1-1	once	CAWSMDSLNTEAFF
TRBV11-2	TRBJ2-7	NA	CASSPPRQGQHEQYF
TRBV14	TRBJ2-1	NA	CASSQDFSGSVYEQFF
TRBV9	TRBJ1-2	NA	CASSPLIGGYTF
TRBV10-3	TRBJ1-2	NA	CATHPTGVLNYGYTF
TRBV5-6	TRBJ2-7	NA	CASSFRGAGSYEQYF
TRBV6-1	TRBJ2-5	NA	CASSEASYYQETQYF
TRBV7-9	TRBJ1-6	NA	CASSPPTGSSYNSPLHF
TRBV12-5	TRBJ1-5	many	CASGPPGDNQPQHF